What follows describes a single T cell receptor (beta chain). Its specificity is not known. This record belongs to a study of shared clonotypes between healthy human individuals. The wider study: Researchers assigned three CD4 naive, three CD4 memory, two CD8 naive and one CD8 memory plate to each donor. Regarding the study as a whole: An expected dependence of interdonor clonotype sharing on sequencing depth was noted. Rarefaction analysis demonstrated incomplete sorted-subset sequencing notwithstanding large depth.

Investigators spread the genomic DNA of each subset evenly over several immunoSEQ plates. Sequenced by immunoSEQ multiplex PCR; TCRdb stores in-frame clones only, minus some. The table records under 2,500,000 clones, roughly 95% of them present only once. Germline V gene data show CDR1 as MNHNS and CDR2 as SASEGT. The CDR3 sequence is 15 residues long. The ends were cut back, 4 bases at V and 3 bases at J, with 13 bases in the middle. This sequence was found in a man in his late teens or twenties in good health. The sample consisted of naive CD4+ T cells sorted from blood. Described subset: CD45RA+ positively selected. This chain links TRBV6-1 with TRBJ1-5, with no clear D. Here the CDR3 DNA reads TGTGCCAGCAGTGGGGAGTCGGGTCTCAATCAGCCCCAGCATTTT. It yields the protein CASSGESGLNQPQHF.